The entry that follows covers one T cell receptor beta chain sequence. Its antigen is still unknown. With 60 Vbeta and 13 Jbeta primers, the PCR was carried out. The repertoire was sequenced with immunoSEQ multiplex PCR; TCRdb's copy has only in-frame clones and lacks some. The sample contains about 120,000 clones, around 76% of which appear only once. This specimen belongs to a study of cytomegalovirus exposure and HLA in healthy donors. About the study: Among 150 million to 200 million T cells, an earlier analysis found 117 million unique TCR beta sequences. Study-level results: Indistinguishable V segments, including TRBV6-2 and TRBV6-3, were excluded. Earlier analysis looked at TCR beta V segments, and most were productive about 87% or about 30% of the time. Later genetic work tied a missense DCLRE1C variant to beta-chain V and J trimming.

CDR3 length: 14 residues. The V and J ends lost 3 bases and 6 bases respectively, with 14 bases between them. Germline loops: CDR1 LNHDA, CDR2 SQIVND (reference sequence). This sequence joins TRBV19 and TRBJ2-5, with D maybe TRBD2 (6 bases). The receptor was derived from a man in his 60s in good health and CMV-seropositive. The sequenced material came from PBMCs. This CDR3 is CASSIGGTGKTQYF. As DNA, the CDR3 is TGTGCCAGTAGTATTGGGGGGACGGGAAAGACCCAGTACTTC.